This is a list of T cell receptor beta chains from one sample in a study of technical replicates of blood from several donors. Profiled with immunoSEQ multiplex PCR; TCRdb holds only in-frame clones, not every one. The table shows about 76,000 clones, with approximately 94% occurring only once. Sequencing was carried out using T cells isolated from PBMCs. Source of these receptors: a human donor in good health. Both conserved end residues are part of each CDR3. Each record gives: J gene, V gene, D gene, clone size, CDR3 protein, CDR3 DNA. A D gene is named only where the DNA matches it firmly. Only part of the rows carry a size: once, few, many, or a class if the clone is expanded.

TRBJ1-1,TRBV6-5,-,-,CASSLAGEGNTEAFF,TGTGCCAGCAGTCTCGCAGGGGAAGGCAACACTGAAGCTTTCTTT
TRBJ1-3,TRBV11-2,TRBD1,-,CASSLDRSGTGGPGNTIYF,TGTGCCAGCAGCTTAGATAGATCCGGGACAGGGGGCCCTGGAAACACCATATATTTT
TRBJ2-6,TRBV11-3,-,-,CASRQGSGANVLTF,TGTGCCAGCAGGCAGGGTTCTGGGGCCAACGTCCTGACTTTC
TRBJ1-1,TRBV7-9,-,-,CASSRVVGGTEAFF,TGTGCCAGCAGCCGGGTGGTCGGAGGGACTGAAGCTTTCTTT
TRBJ1-5,TRBV7-9,-,-,CASASGEYSNQPQHF,TGTGCCAGCGCTTCCGGGGAGTATAGCAATCAGCCCCAGCATTTT
TRBJ2-1,TRBV9,-,-,CASSAQGYNEQFF,TGTGCCAGCAGCGCACAGGGCTACAATGAGCAGTTCTTC
TRBJ2-7,TRBV7-9,TRBD2,-,CASSSESGRLYEQYF,TGTGCCAGCAGCTCTGAGAGCGGGAGACTCTACGAGCAGTACTTC
TRBJ1-2,TRBV6-6,-,-,CASSYSAGGYGYTF,TGTGCCAGCAGTTACTCGGCGGGAGGCTATGGCTACACCTTC
TRBJ2-7,TRBV30,TRBD2,-,CAWSAEREVHEQYF,TGTGCCTGGAGCGCCGAGCGGGAGGTCCACGAGCAGTACTTC
TRBJ2-2,TRBV7-9,TRBD1,-,CASSHPRAGQGNTGELFF,TGTGCCAGCAGCCACCCCCGGGCGGGACAGGGGAACACCGGGGAGCTGTTTTTT
TRBJ2-7,TRBV9,-,-,CASSAFSKVSEQYF,TGTGCCAGCAGCGCCTTTAGCAAGGTTTCCGAGCAGTACTTC
TRBJ1-1,TRBV9,TRBD1,few,CASSWDRGTEAFF,TGTGCCAGCAGCTGGGACAGGGGCACTGAAGCTTTCTTT
TRBJ2-3,TRBV28,TRBD1,-,CASSSVPYRGYTDTQYF,TGTGCCAGCAGTTCCGTCCCGTACAGGGGTTACACAGATACGCAGTATTTT
TRBJ2-2,TRBV5-1,-,-,CASSLGQVNTGELFF,TGCGCCAGCAGCTTGGGACAGGTGAACACCGGGGAGCTGTTTTTT
TRBJ2-3,TRBV5-1,TRBD1,-,CASSTQTGVDTQYF,TGCGCCAGCAGCACACAGACAGGGGTAGATACGCAGTATTTT
TRBJ2-7,TRBV30,TRBD2,-,CAWSVASGSEQYF,TGTGCCTGGAGTGTAGCTAGCGGGAGCGAGCAGTACTTC
TRBJ2-5,TRBV5-1,-,-,CASSSALLAAQETQYF,TGCGCCAGCAGCTCAGCGCTACTAGCAGCCCAAGAGACCCAGTACTTC
TRBJ2-7,TRBV4-3,TRBD1,once,CASSAGTGSYEQYF,TGCGCCAGCAGCGCCGGGACAGGCTCCTACGAGCAGTACTTC
TRBJ1-2,TRBV7-9,-,-,CASRAGDGRYYGYTF,TGTGCCAGCAGGGCCGGGGACGGGAGATACTATGGCTACACCTTC
TRBJ1-1,TRBV11-2,TRBD1,-,CASSFGQGTEAFF,TGTGCCAGCAGCTTCGGACAGGGCACTGAAGCTTTCTTT
TRBJ1-4,TRBV14,-,-,CASSHLGGATNEKLFF,TGTGCCAGCAGCCATTTGGGAGGTGCAACTAATGAAAAACTGTTTTTT
TRBJ2-7,TRBV9,TRBD1,-,CASSVAQGAYEQYF,TGTGCCAGCAGCGTAGCGCAGGGGGCTTACGAGCAGTACTTC
TRBJ1-4,TRBV6-5,TRBD1,once,CASSSLQGTNEKLFF,TGTGCCAGCAGTTCCCTACAGGGGACTAATGAAAAACTGTTTTTT
TRBJ2-7,TRBV5-4,-,-,CASSLAMGAMYEQYF,TGTGCCAGCAGCTTGGCCATGGGGGCTATGTACGAGCAGTACTTC
TRBJ2-3,TRBV6-6,-,-,CASSYSVAGTDTQYF,TGTGCCAGCAGTTACTCAGTAGCGGGCACAGATACGCAGTATTTT
TRBJ1-2,TRBV6-5,-,-,CASRDDASYGYTF,TGTGCCAGCAGAGACGATGCTAGCTATGGCTACACCTTC
TRBJ2-3,TRBV18,-,-,CASSPRTEFPDTQYF,TGTGCCAGCTCACCACGAACAGAATTCCCAGATACGCAGTATTTT
TRBJ2-1,TRBV4-1,TRBD2,-,CASSPGGLGVDEQFF,TGCGCCAGCAGCCCGGGGGGACTAGGGGTTGATGAGCAGTTCTTC
TRBJ2-2,TRBV2,-,once,CASSDRGALAGELFF,TGTGCCAGCAGTGACCGGGGGGCCCTAGCCGGGGAGCTGTTTTTT
TRBJ2-7,TRBV25-1,TRBD2,-,CASSRKGGRLAGGQEQYF,TGTGCCAGCAGTCGAAAGGGAGGTAGGTTAGCGGGAGGGCAAGAGCAGTACTTC
TRBJ2-1,TRBV10-1,-,-,CASSESTVRHQYNEQFF,TGCGCCAGCAGTGAGTCGACTGTCCGTCATCAATACAATGAGCAGTTCTTC
TRBJ2-7,TRBV19,-,many,CASRQAGYSYEQYF,TGTGCCAGTAGACAGGCAGGATACTCCTACGAGCAGTACTTC
TRBJ2-3,TRBV6-5,-,-,CASSSTDTQYF,TGTGCCAGCAGTTCGACAGATACGCAGTATTTT
TRBJ1-1,TRBV29-1,-,few,CSVVQGLNTEAFF,TGCAGCGTTGTTCAGGGTCTGAACACTGAAGCTTTCTTT
TRBJ1-1,TRBV30,-,few,CACTAANTEAFF,TGTGCCTGTACAGCGGCGAACACTGAAGCTTTCTTT
TRBJ2-3,TRBV7-2,TRBD1,-,CASSWGGTVSPDTQYF,TGTGCCAGCAGCTGGGGTGGGACAGTTTCTCCAGATACGCAGTATTTT
TRBJ1-2,TRBV25-1,TRBD1,-,CASSWDRSSYGYTF,TGTGCCAGCAGTTGGGACAGGAGCTCCTATGGCTACACCTTC
TRBJ1-5,TRBV19,-,-,CASSIVSGYSNQPQHF,TGTGCCAGTAGTATAGTGTCAGGTTATAGCAATCAGCCCCAGCATTTT
TRBJ2-5,TRBV7-9,-,-,CASSSTVETQYF,TGTGCCAGCAGCTCGACAGTGGAGACCCAGTACTTC
TRBJ2-3,TRBV15,TRBD1,-,CATSRDRGLADTQYF,TGTGCCACCAGCAGGGACAGGGGGCTAGCAGATACGCAGTATTTT
TRBJ1-4,TRBV7-2,-,-,CASSLGQVLFF,TGTGCCAGCAGCTTAGGACAGGTGTTGTTTTTT